This T cell receptor beta chain appears in the sequencing data of a study of blood T cells in healthy people across ages. The germline gives CDR1 MNHEY, CDR2 SVGAGI. The CDR3 extends over 11 amino acids. The study, taken as a whole, reports: The authors considered diversity estimates from one million T cells to be underestimates.

Sample-barcoded 5' priming and a J-beta primer mix drove a second PCR of about 6 to 12 cycles. Each TCR beta cDNA got a 12-nucleotide random molecular identifier. TCRdb reanalysed the 5' RACE reads using MiXCR and keeps one entry per CDR3 protein. The sample shows about 640,000 distinct CDR3 sequences, 45% to 65% of them seen only once. About this clonotype: The target antigen is unknown. A much bigger clone sits one base away, suggesting this may be a read error.

This receptor was obtained from a man between 60 and 70 years old in good health. The rearrangement uses TRBV6-5 and TRBJ1-1; 8 bases fit TRBD1. The sequencing sample was made of blood. CDR3 protein: CAGSRGPEAFF. The CDR3 DNA is TGTGCCGGCAGCAGGGGGCCTGAAGCTTTCTTT.